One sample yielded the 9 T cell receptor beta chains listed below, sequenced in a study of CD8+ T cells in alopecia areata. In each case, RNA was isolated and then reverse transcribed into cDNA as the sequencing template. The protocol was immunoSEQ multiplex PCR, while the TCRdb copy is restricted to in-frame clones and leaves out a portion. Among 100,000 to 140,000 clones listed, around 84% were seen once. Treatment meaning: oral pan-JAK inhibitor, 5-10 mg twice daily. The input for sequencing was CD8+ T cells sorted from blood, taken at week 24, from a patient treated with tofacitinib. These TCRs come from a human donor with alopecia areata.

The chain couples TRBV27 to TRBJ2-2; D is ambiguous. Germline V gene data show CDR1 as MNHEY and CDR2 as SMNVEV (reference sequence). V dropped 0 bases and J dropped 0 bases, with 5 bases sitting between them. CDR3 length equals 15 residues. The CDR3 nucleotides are TGTGCCAGCAGTTTATCCACCTCGAACACCGGGGAGCTGTTTTTT. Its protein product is CASSLSTSNTGELFF.

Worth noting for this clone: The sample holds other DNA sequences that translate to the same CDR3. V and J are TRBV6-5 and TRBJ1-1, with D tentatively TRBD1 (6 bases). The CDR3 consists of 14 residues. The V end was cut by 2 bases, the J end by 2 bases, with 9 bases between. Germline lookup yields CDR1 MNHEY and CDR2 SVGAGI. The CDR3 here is CASSYGGGNTEAFF. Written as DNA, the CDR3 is TGTGCCAGCAGTTACGGGGGCGGAAACACTGAAGCTTTCTTT.

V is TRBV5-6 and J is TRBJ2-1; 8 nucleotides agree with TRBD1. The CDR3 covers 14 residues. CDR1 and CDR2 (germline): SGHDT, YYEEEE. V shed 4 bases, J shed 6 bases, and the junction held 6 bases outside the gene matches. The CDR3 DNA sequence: TGTGCCAGCAGCGCGATGACAGGGGCCAATGAGCAGTTCTTC. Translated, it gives CASSAMTGANEQFF. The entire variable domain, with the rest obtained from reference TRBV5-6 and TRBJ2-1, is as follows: DAGVTQSPTHLIKTRGQQVTLRCSPKSGHDTVSWYQQALGQGPQFIFQYYEEEERQRGNFPDRFSGHQFPNYSSELNVNALLLGDSALYLCASSAMTGANEQFFGPGTRLTVL.

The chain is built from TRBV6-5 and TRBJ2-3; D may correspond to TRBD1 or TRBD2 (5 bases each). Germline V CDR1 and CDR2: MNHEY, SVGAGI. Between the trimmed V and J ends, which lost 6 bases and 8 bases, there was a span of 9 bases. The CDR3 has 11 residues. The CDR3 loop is CASSFGGTQYF. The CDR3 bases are TGTGCCAGCAGCTTTGGGGGTACGCAGTATTTT.

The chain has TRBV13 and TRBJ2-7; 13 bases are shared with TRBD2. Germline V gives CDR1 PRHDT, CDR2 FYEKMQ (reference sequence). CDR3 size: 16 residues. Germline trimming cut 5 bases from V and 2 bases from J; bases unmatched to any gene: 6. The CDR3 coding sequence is TGTGCCAGCAGCGGGACTAGCGGGGATATTACCTACGAGCAGTACTTC. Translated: CASSGTSGDITYEQYF.

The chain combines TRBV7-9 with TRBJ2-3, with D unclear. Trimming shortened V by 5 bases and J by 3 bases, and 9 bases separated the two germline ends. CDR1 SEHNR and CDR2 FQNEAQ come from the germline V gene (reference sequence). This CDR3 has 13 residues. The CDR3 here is CASSLDTTDTQYF. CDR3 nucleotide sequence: TGTGCCAGCAGCCTAGATACGACAGATACGCAGTATTTT.

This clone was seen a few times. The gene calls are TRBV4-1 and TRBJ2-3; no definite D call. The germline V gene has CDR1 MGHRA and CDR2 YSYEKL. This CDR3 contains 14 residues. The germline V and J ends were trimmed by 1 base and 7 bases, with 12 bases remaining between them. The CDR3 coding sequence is TGCGCCAGCAGCCAAGCGTCGGCCCTTAATACGCAGTATTTT. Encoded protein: CASSQASALNTQYF.

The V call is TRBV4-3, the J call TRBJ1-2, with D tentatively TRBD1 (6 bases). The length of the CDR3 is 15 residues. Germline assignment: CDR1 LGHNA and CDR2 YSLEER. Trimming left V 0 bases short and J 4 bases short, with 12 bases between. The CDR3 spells CASSQDKGGSYGYTF. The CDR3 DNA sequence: TGCGCCAGCAGCCAAGATAAAGGGGGGAGCTATGGCTACACCTTC.

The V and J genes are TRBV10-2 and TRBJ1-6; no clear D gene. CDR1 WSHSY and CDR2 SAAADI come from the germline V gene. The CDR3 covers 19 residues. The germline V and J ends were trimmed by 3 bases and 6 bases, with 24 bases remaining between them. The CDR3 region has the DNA TGCGCCAGCAGTGACCAATTCTGGGCGGAGGATCCTTCTAATTCACCCCTCCACTTT. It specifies CASSDQFWAEDPSNSPLHF.